The clone carrying this TCR beta chain was found a few times. Its antigen is not identified. This CDR3 region has 13 residues. The V gene's germline CDR1 is SEHNR and CDR2 FQNEAQ (reference sequence). Trimming removed 5 bases at V and 1 base at J, with 8 bases between. This sample is part of a study of STAT3 mutations in large granular lymphocyte leukemia. General study points: All newly emerging clones after therapy were STAT3 wild type. Every T-LGLL patient had at least one immunodominant TCRbeta clonotype. Some patients had persisting codominant clonotypes that could mask small clones.

TCRdb keeps only in-frame clones here, not all; method: immunoSEQ multiplex PCR. The data show under 3,000 clones, roughly 30% seen once. V and J are TRBV7-9 and TRBJ1-1; D might be TRBD1 (5 bases). The clonotype was recovered from a human donor with T large granular lymphocyte leukemia. Some clones in this sample may be carry-over from other donors' samples. Sequenced sample: PBMCs. The CDR3 sequence is CASSKTENTEAFF. The CDR3 nucleotides read TGTGCCAGCAGCAAGACAGAGAACACTGAAGCTTTCTTT.